This TCR beta chain was recorded in a study of CD8+CD57+ T cells in acquired aplastic anemia. This clonotype came up many times. In patients chosen for sequencing, flow cytometry had shown CD8+CD57+ cell expansion. CDR3 and TCR beta VDJ profiling relied on genomic DNA as the template. A single record per CDR3 protein comes from TCRdb applying MiXCR to the reads. The sample has about 150,000 distinct CDR3 sequences; 45% to 55% are singletons. V lost 2 bases, J lost 4 bases, and 8 bases lay in between. Germline lookup yields CDR1 MNHEY and CDR2 SVGAGI. The CDR3 sequence is 13 residues long. Sample: sorted CD4+, CD8+, or CD8+CD57+ T cells (not recorded which) from PBMCs. The chain recombines TRBV6-5 with TRBJ1-1, with D uncertain. This receptor was taken from a human donor with aplastic anemia. CDR3 amino acids: CASSYRGGTEAFF. The CDR3 DNA reads TGTGCCAGCAGTTACCGGGGAGGCACTGAAGCTTTCTTT.